These 9 T cell receptor beta chains came from one sample sequenced in a study of control samples from healthy donors and cancer patients. Using immunoSEQ multiplex PCR, the repertoire was profiled, and TCRdb retains in-frame clones only, with some absent. The sample has fewer than 250,000 clones, around 93% seen once. Sequenced input: blood. These receptors all come from a young man in good health.

This chain joins TRBV6-1 and TRBJ1-4; no definite D call. CDR1 is MNHNS and CDR2 is SASEGT in the germline V gene. Trimming shortened V by 2 bases and J by 2 bases, and 6 bases separated the two germline ends. The CDR3 runs to 14 residues. CDR3 residues: CASSEQPTNEKLFF. The CDR3 DNA sequence: TGTGCCAGCAGTGAACAGCCGACTAATGAAAAACTGTTTTTT.

A single count supports this clone. This chain connects TRBV4-1 to TRBJ1-1; D gene uncertain. The CDR3 totals 13 residues. Germline V gene data show CDR1 as MGHRA and CDR2 as YSYEKL. The V gene lost 0 bases and the J gene lost 4 bases, with 6 bases spanning the gap. The CDR3 DNA reads as TGCGCCAGCAGCCAAGACGTGAGCACTGAAGCTTTCTTT. It encodes CASSQDVSTEAFF.

The rearrangement joins TRBV23-1 to TRBJ2-7; 11 nucleotides match TRBD2. TRBV23-1 is identified as an open reading frame with a role that is uncertain. The CDR3 spans 18 residues. Unmatched junction bases numbered 13, after V lost 3 bases and J lost 3 bases. CDR3 in DNA: TGCGCCAGCAGTCATCCTAGCGGGGGGAGTGTCGACTACTACGAGCAGTACTTC. This sequence encodes CASSHPSGGSVDYYEQYF.

The gene calls are TRBV13 and TRBJ2-6, with 7 bases that match TRBD1. CDR1 PRHDT and CDR2 FYEKMQ come from the germline V gene (reference sequence). V trimming: 5 bases; J trimming: 0 bases; junction bases outside the gene matches: 4. The CDR3 has 16 residues. DNA of the CDR3: TGTGCCAGCAGCCCCCGACAGGGCTCTGGGGCCAACGTCCTGACTTTC. Amino acids: CASSPRQGSGANVLTF.

The J gene is TRBJ2-2, the V gene TRBV5-1, with unresolved D. From germline, CDR1 is SGHRS and CDR2 YFSETQ. Trimming pared 0 bases from V and 0 bases from J, leaving 9 bases between. The CDR3 covers 16 residues. The CDR3: CASSLGSTANTGELFF. CDR3 coding DNA: TGCGCCAGCAGCTTGGGTAGTACGGCGAACACCGGGGAGCTGTTTTTT.

The chain uses TRBV6-6 and TRBJ2-2, with D hard to call. With 2 bases removed from V and 9 bases from J, the gap between germline ends came to 7 bases. Germline V gives CDR1 MNHNY, CDR2 SVGAGI (reference sequence). There are 12 residues in the CDR3. In DNA, the CDR3 is TGTGCCAGCAGTTACGGGGTCCGGGAGCTGTTTTTT. This gives the protein CASSYGVRELFF.

V and J are TRBV7-2 and TRBJ2-1; TRBD2 matches at 15 bases. Germline trimming cut 1 base from V and 10 bases from J; bases unmatched to any gene: 5. The CDR3 loop spans 16 amino acids. CDR1 SGHTA and CDR2 FQGNSA come from the germline V gene. The CDR3 DNA follows: TGTGCCAGCAGCTTAGTTCAGGGACTAGCGGGGGGCGAGCAGTTCTTC. Protein product: CASSLVQGLAGGEQFF.

The sample holds one count of this clone. The gene calls are TRBV9 and TRBJ2-2; TRBD1 aligns across 10 bases. The CDR3 runs to 16 residues. J lost 7 bases, V lost 3 bases, and 9 bases had no gene match. Germline V lookup: CDR1 SGDLS, CDR2 YYNGEE. The CDR3 region is CASSGGGTGVIGELFF. In nucleotides, the CDR3 is TGTGCCAGCAGCGGAGGTGGGACAGGGGTAATCGGGGAGCTGTTTTTT.

CDR3 protein: CAISEENANSYEQYF. CDR3 coding DNA: TGTGCCATCAGTGAGGAAAATGCAAACAGCTACGAGCAGTACTTC. This sequence joins TRBV10-3 and TRBJ2-7; D gene unclear. Trimming removed 2 bases at V and 3 bases at J, with 14 bases between. The CDR3 sequence is 15 residues long. Germline V lookup: CDR1 ENHRY, CDR2 SYGVKD.